Following are 15 T cell receptor beta chains from one sample sequenced in a study of CD8 T cells in ankylosing spondylitis. TCRdb re-called the 5' RACE reads with MiXCR, one entry per CDR3 protein. The sample holds a few hundred thousand distinct CDR3 sequences, about 10% seen once. Sequencing input: blood, either unsorted or a sorted T cell fraction (not recorded which). The receptors originated from a male donor with ankylosing spondylitis or in good health (not recorded which).

This clonotype was found many times. This chain joins TRBV20-1 and TRBJ2-7; D is perhaps TRBD1 (6 bases). Germline V gene lookup returns CDR1 DFQATT and CDR2 SNEGSKA (reference sequence). The V end was cut by 6 bases, the J end by 1 base, with 16 bases between. The CDR3 contains 14 residues. CDR3 amino acids: CSARDMRLSYEQYF. The DNA for the CDR3 is TGCAGTGCCCGGGACATGAGATTGTCCTACGAGCAGTACTTC.

The table lists this clonotype with many counts. This chain uses TRBV5-1 with TRBJ1-1; 11 nucleotides agree with TRBD1. Germline V gene sequence: CDR1 SGHRS, CDR2 YFSETQ. The CDR3 covers 17 residues. Germline trimming cut 5 bases from V and 1 base from J; bases unmatched to any gene: 10. CDR3 sequence (DNA): TGCGCCAGCAGGCCCGGGACAGGGGGTTTTTCGAACACTGAAGCTTTCTTT. It encodes CASRPGTGGFSNTEAFF.

The table lists this clonotype with many counts. CDR3 sequence (DNA): TGTGCCAGCAGTTTTATAGGGGGAGAAAATGAGCAGTTCTTC. It yields the protein CASSFIGGENEQFF. The chain employs TRBV12-3 or TRBV12-4 and TRBJ2-1, with D possibly TRBD1 on 6 matching bases. The CDR3 spans 14 residues. V was clipped by 3 bases and J by 7 bases, with 13 bases between them.

In its sample, this clonotype was seen many times. V gene TRBV5-1 combines with J gene TRBJ2-2; D remains unclear. V was pared by 5 bases and J by 0 bases, with 14 bases between. CDR1 is SGHRS and CDR2 is YFSETQ in the germline V gene. This CDR3 has 16 residues. CDR3 nucleotide sequence: TGCGCCAGCAGATTAACAGACTCTTCGAACACCGGGGAGCTGTTTTTT. Translated, it gives CASRLTDSSNTGELFF.

To note about this clonotype: The junction does not match germline at one end; this may be a read error. This chain uses TRBV20-1 with TRBJ1-2; 11 bases map to TRBD1. CDR3 length: 16 residues. Germline V CDR1 and CDR2: DFQATT, SNEGSKA (reference sequence). Here the CDR3 reads CCARKDRGLGHYGYTF. CDR3 DNA sequence: TGCTGTGCTCGAAAGGACAGGGGGCTTGGCCACTATGGCTACACCTTC.

This clonotype was observed at least ten times. The chain recombines TRBV3-1 with TRBJ2-5, with D unresolved. Germline CDR1 reads LGHDT; CDR2 reads YNNKEL (reference sequence). The ends were cut back, 2 bases at V and 2 bases at J, with 12 bases in the middle. CDR3 length: 15 amino acids. CDR3 bases: TGTGCCAGCAGCCAATCCCGGACCCAACAAGAGACCCAGTACTTC. Protein product: CASSQSRTQQETQYF.

This clonotype was counted many times. The chain links TRBV20-1 to TRBJ2-7; 7 positions agree with TRBD2. Looked up from germline, CDR1 is DFQATT and CDR2 is SNEGSKA (reference sequence). This CDR3 region has 17 residues. V lost 1 base and J lost 2; bases outside the gene matches: 14. The CDR3 DNA follows: TGCAGTGCTAGAGCTCTCATAGGCGGGGGTCCCCCCTACGAGCAGTACTTC. Amino acids: CSARALIGGGPPYEQYF.

The table lists this clonotype with many counts. CDR3 sequence reads: CASSKRGPSGNIQYF. The CDR3 region has the DNA TGTGCCAGCAGTAAACGGGGTCCGAGTGGAAACATTCAGTACTTC. The V call is TRBV6-1, the J call TRBJ2-4; D might be TRBD2 (5 bases). Germline loops: CDR1 MNHNS, CDR2 SASEGT. Trimming took 5 bases from V and 6 from J, leaving 17 bases between them. CDR3 length: 15 residues.

This clonotype was detected only a few times. The rearrangement uses TRBV12-3 or TRBV12-4 and TRBJ2-3; 9 nucleotides align to TRBD2. This CDR3 contains 14 residues. The V gene end was trimmed by 8 bases and the J gene end by 5 bases; junction bases not matched to a gene: 8. CDR3 nucleotides: TGTGCCAGCCGGCTAGCGGGAAGTCAAGATACGCAGTATTTT. Translated: CASRLAGSQDTQYF.

The chain is built from TRBV3-1 and TRBJ2-5; D perhaps matches TRBD2 (6 bases). CDR3 length equals 14 residues. Between the trimmed V and J ends, which lost 1 base and 4 bases, there was a span of 10 bases. Germline V lookup: CDR1 LGHDT, CDR2 YNNKEL (reference sequence). Here the CDR3 reads CASSQVGGSETQYF. The CDR3, as DNA: TGTGCCAGCAGCCAAGTCGGGGGATCAGAGACCCAGTACTTC.

The chain uses TRBV5-1 and TRBJ2-2; the match to TRBD2 covers 9 bases. The length of the CDR3 is 15 residues. V lost 4 bases and J lost 4; bases outside the gene matches: 5. Germline loops: CDR1 SGHRS, CDR2 YFSETQ. CDR3 nucleotide sequence: TGCGCCAGCAGCCTAGGACTAGCGAGCACCGGGGAGCTGTTTTTT. It is translated as CASSLGLASTGELFF.

This clonotype was detected ten times or more. The V and J genes are TRBV12-3 or TRBV12-4 and TRBJ2-1; D uncertain. Deletions cut 7 bases from V and 7 bases from J, with 20 bases between. This CDR3 region has 15 residues. The CDR3 sequence is CASTEPHGPSNEQFF. DNA for the CDR3: TGTGCCAGCACCGAACCACACGGACCCTCTAATGAGCAGTTCTTC.

This clonotype occurred a few times. The chain recombines TRBV5-6 with TRBJ1-1; 7 nucleotides match TRBD1. The CDR3 has 14 amino acids. Unmatched junction bases numbered 7, after V lost 4 bases and J lost 4 bases. Per the germline V gene, CDR1 is SGHDT and CDR2 is YYEEEE. Here the CDR3 DNA reads TGTGCCAGCAGCCCCCGACAGGGCCCCACTGAAGCTTTCTTT. It yields the protein CASSPRQGPTEAFF.

This clonotype was observed many times. This rearrangement joins TRBV20-1 to TRBJ1-5; a weak D match, TRBD1 (6 bases). The CDR3 spans 15 residues. The V gene's germline CDR1 is DFQATT and CDR2 SNEGSKA (reference sequence). V was cut by 1 base and J by 4 bases, with 14 bases left in between. As DNA, the CDR3 is TGCAGTGCTAGAGTCCCTCTAGGGGGGAATCAGCCCCAGCATTTT. It translates to CSARVPLGGNQPQHF.

Concerning this clonotype itself: An end of the junction differs from the germline gene, which may be a read error. The chain joins TRBV3-1 to TRBJ2-2; 9 nucleotides align to TRBD1. The length of the CDR3 is 17 residues. Germline CDR1 LGHDT, CDR2 YNNKEL (reference sequence). The CDR3 coding sequence is TGTGCCAGCTGCCAACCAGGACAGGGGATTCACACCGGGGAGCTGTTTTTT. It specifies CASCQPGQGIHTGELFF.